This entry is about one TCR beta chain. TCRdb's table, derived via immunoSEQ multiplex PCR, lists solely in-frame clones and lacks some. The data contain around 70,000 clones, roughly 88% of them singletons. CDR3 length equals 15 residues. Germline V gives CDR1 SGHRS, CDR2 YFSETQ. The junction had 5 bases not matched to a gene; V was cut back by 4 bases and J by 4 bases. The data were obtained in a study of T cell changes during pregnancy in multiple sclerosis. The origin of this receptor is a female donor with multiple sclerosis, enrolled in a pregnancy study. This sequence joins TRBV5-1 and TRBJ2-2, with 9 bases that match TRBD2. The sequencing here drew on peripheral blood, taken in the third trimester of pregnancy. The CDR3 reads CASSLSGGTTGELFF. CDR3 bases: TGCGCCAGCAGCCTAAGCGGGGGGACCACCGGGGAGCTGTTTTTT.